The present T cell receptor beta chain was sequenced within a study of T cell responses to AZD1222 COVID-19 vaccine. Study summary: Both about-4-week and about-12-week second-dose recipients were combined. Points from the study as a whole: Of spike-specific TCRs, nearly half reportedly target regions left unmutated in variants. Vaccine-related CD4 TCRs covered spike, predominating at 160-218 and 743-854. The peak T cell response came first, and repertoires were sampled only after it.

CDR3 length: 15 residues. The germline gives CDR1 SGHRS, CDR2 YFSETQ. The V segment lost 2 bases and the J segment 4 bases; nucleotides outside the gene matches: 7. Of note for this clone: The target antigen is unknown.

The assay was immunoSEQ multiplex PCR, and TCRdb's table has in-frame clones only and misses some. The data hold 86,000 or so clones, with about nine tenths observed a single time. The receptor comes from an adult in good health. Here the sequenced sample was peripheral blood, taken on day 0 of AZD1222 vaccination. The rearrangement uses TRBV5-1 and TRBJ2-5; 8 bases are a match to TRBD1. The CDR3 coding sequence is TGCGCCAGCAGCTTACAGGGGGGAGTTGGAGAGACCCAGTACTTC. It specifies CASSLQGGVGETQYF.